The 5 T cell receptor beta chains below were found in one sample sequenced in a study of blood T cell repertoires in COVID-19. The repertoire was sequenced with immunoSEQ multiplex PCR; TCRdb's copy has only in-frame clones and lacks some. The sample holds about 310,000 clones, 70% to 90% seen once. The sample was peripheral blood. All receptors come from a woman aged 45-65 years who had recovered from COVID-19.

The rearrangement uses TRBV5-1 and TRBJ2-5; D possibly corresponds to TRBD2 (5 bases). Germline V gives CDR1 SGHRS, CDR2 YFSETQ. The V end was cut by 1 base, the J end by 5 bases, with 12 bases between. The CDR3 runs to 14 residues. The CDR3 DNA follows: TGCGCCAGCAGCTTGCTAGGGAGCTGGGAGACCCAGTACTTC. Encoded protein: CASSLLGSWETQYF.

The chain links TRBV7-9 to TRBJ2-3; 14 bases are shared with TRBD2. After removal of 5 bases from V and 3 bases from J, the junction contained 10 bases not matched to a gene. The CDR3 is 18 amino acids. Germline V gene lookup returns CDR1 SEHNR and CDR2 FQNEAQ (reference sequence). Here the CDR3 DNA reads TGTGCCAGCAGCGAAGGGACTAGCGGGAGTTTTTATACAGATACGCAGTATTTT. The encoded protein is CASSEGTSGSFYTDTQYF.

The rearrangement joins TRBV12-5 to TRBJ2-7; tentative D call: TRBD1 (6 bases). Trimming stripped 0 bases from V and 5 bases from J, with 17 bases between. The V gene's germline CDR1 is LGHNT and CDR2 FRNRAP. CDR3 length equals 16 residues. The CDR3 coding sequence is TGTGCTAGTGGTTTGGTATATACCCCCAGGGGTGACGAGCAGTACTTC. Its protein product is CASGLVYTPRGDEQYF.

The chain employs TRBV5-1 and TRBJ1-1; TRBD1 matches 9 bases. Germline V gene sequence: CDR1 SGHRS, CDR2 YFSETQ. V gave up 4 bases and J gave up 5 bases; unmatched junction bases: 9. The CDR3 runs to 15 residues. CDR3 bases: TGCGCCAGCAGCCCGAAGACAGGGGGAGGAACTGAAGCTTTCTTT. It translates to CASSPKTGGGTEAFF. Complete variable domain (other parts from reference TRBV5-1 and TRBJ1-1): KAGVTQTPRYLIKTRGQQVTLSCSPISGHRSVSWYQQTPGQGLQFLFEYFSETQRNKGNFPGRFSGRQFSNSRSEMNVSTLELGDSALYLCASSPKTGGGTEAFFGQGTRLTVV.

This clone appeared once. This chain's CDR3 is CASSPGNSPLHF. In nucleotides, the CDR3 is TGCGCCAGCAGCCCGGGGAATTCACCCCTCCACTTT. This chain links TRBV4-3 with TRBJ1-6; no definite D call. Trimming pared 4 bases from V and 7 bases from J, leaving 5 bases between. Germline V gene sequence: CDR1 LGHNA, CDR2 YSLEER. The length of the CDR3 is 12 residues.